What follows describes a single T cell receptor beta chain. The sample is drawn from a study of blood T cell repertoires in COVID-19. In the study overall: Nucleic acid was either cDNA or gDNA, and it came from T cells, B-cell-depleted T cells, or PBMCs.

Source study methods: It was from reference gene primer amplification that nucleated cell counts were estimated. Clones were read by immunoSEQ multiplex PCR, and TCRdb kept only the in-frame ones, dropping some. From that table come the V and J calls and clone size; the DNA was used to work out D and trimming. Of around 280,000 clones in the sample, 90% are singletons; the top ten hold 1.7%. Participants were aged roughly 18 to 100 years from approximately 23 US areas. The CDR3 is 13 amino acids. With V trimmed by 8 bases and J by 4 bases, 4 bases remained unmatched. The germline CDR1 and CDR2 sequences are SNHLY and FYNNEI.

The material sequenced was PBMCs or T cells enriched from blood (not recorded which). The source of this sequence is a woman aged 18-29 years with acute COVID-19. The chain couples TRBV2 to TRBJ1-5; TRBD1 aligns across 8 bases. Here the CDR3 reads CASETGENQPQHF. The CDR3 bases are TGTGCCAGCGAGACAGGGGAAAATCAGCCCCAGCATTTT. Variable domain in full (rest from reference TRBV2 and TRBJ1-5): EPEVTQTPSHQVTQMGQEVILRCVPISNHLYFYWYRQILGQKVEFLVSFYNNEISEKSEIFDDQFSVERPDGSNFTLKIRSTKLEDSAMYFCASETGENQPQHFGDGTRLSIL.